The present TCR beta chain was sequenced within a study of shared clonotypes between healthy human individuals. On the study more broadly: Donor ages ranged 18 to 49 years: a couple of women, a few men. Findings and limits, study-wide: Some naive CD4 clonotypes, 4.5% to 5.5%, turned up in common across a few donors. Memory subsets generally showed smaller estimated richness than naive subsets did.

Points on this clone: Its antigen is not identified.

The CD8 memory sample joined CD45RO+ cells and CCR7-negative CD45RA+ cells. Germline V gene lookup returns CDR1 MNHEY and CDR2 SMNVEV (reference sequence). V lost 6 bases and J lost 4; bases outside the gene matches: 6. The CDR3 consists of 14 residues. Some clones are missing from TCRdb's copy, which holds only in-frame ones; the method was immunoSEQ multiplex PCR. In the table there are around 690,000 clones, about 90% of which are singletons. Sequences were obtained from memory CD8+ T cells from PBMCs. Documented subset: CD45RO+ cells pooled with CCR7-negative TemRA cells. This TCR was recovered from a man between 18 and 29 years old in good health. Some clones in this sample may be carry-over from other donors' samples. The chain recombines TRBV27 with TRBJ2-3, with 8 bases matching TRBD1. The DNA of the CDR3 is TGTGCCAGCAGCCCGGACAGGGTTGCAGATACGCAGTATTTT. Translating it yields CASSPDRVADTQYF.